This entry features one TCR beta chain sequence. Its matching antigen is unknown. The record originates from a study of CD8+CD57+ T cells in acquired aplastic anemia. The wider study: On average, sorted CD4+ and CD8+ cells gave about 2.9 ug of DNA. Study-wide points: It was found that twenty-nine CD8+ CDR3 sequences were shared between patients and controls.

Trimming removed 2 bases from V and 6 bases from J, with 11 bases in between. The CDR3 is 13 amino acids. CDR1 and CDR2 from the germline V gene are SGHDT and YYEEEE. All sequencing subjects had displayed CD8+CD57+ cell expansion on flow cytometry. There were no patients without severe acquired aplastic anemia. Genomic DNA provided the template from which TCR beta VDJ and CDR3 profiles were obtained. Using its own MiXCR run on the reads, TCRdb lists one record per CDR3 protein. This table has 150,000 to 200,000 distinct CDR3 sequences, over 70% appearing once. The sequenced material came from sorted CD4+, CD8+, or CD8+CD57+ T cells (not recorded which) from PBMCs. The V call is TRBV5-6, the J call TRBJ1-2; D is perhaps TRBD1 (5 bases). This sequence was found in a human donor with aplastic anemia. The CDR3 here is CASSFRGANGYTF. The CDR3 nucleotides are TGTGCCAGCAGCTTCAGAGGGGCCAATGGCTACACCTTC.